The T cell receptor (beta chain) described here comes from a study of blood T cell repertoires in COVID-19. In assigning cohorts, the study relied on participant-reported clinical history. The CDR3 covers 16 residues. Sequencing used immunoSEQ multiplex PCR; TCRdb keeps in-frame clones, though not all of them. The repertoire consists of 300,000 to 400,000 clones, with 85% to 90% occurring once and the leading ten covering more than 0.85%. V gene TRBV21-1 combines with J gene TRBJ1-2; the table's TRBD1 call for D was not verified on the DNA. TRBV21-1 has pseudogene status. The sequencing input was PBMCs or T cells enriched from blood (not recorded which). This clonotype was sampled from a woman aged 25 to 39 with acute COVID-19. DNA for the CDR3: TGTGCCACCTTTCTGGCCGGGACAGGGACTATGTATGGCTACACCTTC. Its translation is CATFLAGTGTMYGYTF.